Sequencing of this T cell receptor beta chain was carried out in a study of identical twins (dated by TCRdb to 2016 to 2017). General notes on the study: To test whether fetal clonotypes persist, the study used deep sequencing on TCR alpha and beta repertoires from monozygotic twins, unrelated adults of various ages, and cord blood. To rule out contamination, the twin experiments were replicated at different times with different library preparation protocols. What the research found in general, with its limitations: Out-of-frame TCR alpha sequences shared between twins showed an excess of low generation-probability sequences compared with coincidental sharing between unrelated individuals. The excess sharing between twins in beta out-of-frame sequences was weaker because fewer shared sequences reduced the signal-to-noise ratio. Because the same donors could not be followed over many years, the conclusions depended on cross-sectional statistical analysis. Abundant cord blood beta clonotypes had fewer insertions, young adult naive repertoires showed a similar but weaker trend, and memory repertoires showed no such trend. Invariant T cells such as MAIT and iNKT could partly confound zero-insertion analyses, though diverse VJ usage argued against this for most clonotypes. In monozygotic twins, recombination models systematically underestimated out-of-frame TCR alpha sharing, but the models matched the sharing seen between unrelated individuals.

Reading the germline V gene gives CDR1 KGHDR and CDR2 SFDVKD. Reading from cysteine to phenylalanine, the CDR3 counts 13 amino acids. Only the CDR3 DNA is retained, 39 bases long and in frame from the first base. Only healthy Caucasian donors were included. Three pairs of female monozygotic twins, all aged roughly 18 to 29 years, were included in the twin cohort. Using Miltenyi CD45RO+ enrichment and human naive T-cell isolation kits, memory (CD45RO+) and naive T cells were isolated from PBMC. Libraries were made using 5' RACE. The instrument given in TCRdb is Illumina HiSeq 2000. Template switching added a universal primer binding site, and the final cDNA carried a unique molecular identifier that allowed TCR cDNA molecules to be counted accurately. Specific primers in the conserved constant-segment region were used to synthesize first-strand cDNA for TCR alpha and beta chains. To control for contamination, every cDNA library carried two barcodes: a SMART-Mk sample barcode plus Illumina barcodes. TruSeq adapter sequences, together with Illumina sample barcodes, were added in two successive PCR steps. Sequencing of the TCR alpha and beta cDNA libraries was done on the Illumina HiSeq platform using custom primers. In the authors' own workflow: MiGEC was used to process raw reads and extract unique molecular identifiers, and MiXCR was used to find CDR3 positions. For each individual, recombination models were inferred using an EM algorithm with the repgenHMM and IGoR tools. The analysis of shared clonotypes was done with the tcR package in R, with sharing normalized by the product of cloneset sizes. To study raw recombination free of thymic and clonal selection effects, out-of-frame nonproductive sequences were analyzed. TCRdb reran the public reads through fastp at Q25 and MiXCR, keeping productive beta chains. Every CDR3 protein is listed once, alongside the most common genes and DNA of its rows. The V and J calls reflect TCRdb's pipeline rather than the authors' work. The sample yields 200,000 to 250,000 distinct CDR3 sequences; around 8.1% were counted once. The ten largest clonotypes hold less than 2% of the sample.

In its sample, this clonotype was seen a few times. Its antigen is currently not known. At one end, the junction sequence differs from germline, possibly due to a read error. These records were also assigned to another study, of yellow fever vaccine responses in identical twins. From that second study: According to the authors, in identical twins the way T cells responded to vaccination appeared partly convergent and partly personalized. Focusing on identical twins, the study followed the T cell clones that responded to the vaccine, and did so with precision.

Material for sequencing was memory (CD45RO+) T cells sorted from blood. The cell subset or site label here, explained by the study, means: CD45RO+ enriched T cells. This receptor chain uses TRBV24-1 and TRBJ2-1, with the D gene uncertain. The clonotype comes from a woman aged 18-29 years in good health. The CDR3 protein is CATSERSSNKQFF. The DNA sequence reads TGTGCCACCAGTGAACGCTCCTCCAATAAGCAGTTCTTC.